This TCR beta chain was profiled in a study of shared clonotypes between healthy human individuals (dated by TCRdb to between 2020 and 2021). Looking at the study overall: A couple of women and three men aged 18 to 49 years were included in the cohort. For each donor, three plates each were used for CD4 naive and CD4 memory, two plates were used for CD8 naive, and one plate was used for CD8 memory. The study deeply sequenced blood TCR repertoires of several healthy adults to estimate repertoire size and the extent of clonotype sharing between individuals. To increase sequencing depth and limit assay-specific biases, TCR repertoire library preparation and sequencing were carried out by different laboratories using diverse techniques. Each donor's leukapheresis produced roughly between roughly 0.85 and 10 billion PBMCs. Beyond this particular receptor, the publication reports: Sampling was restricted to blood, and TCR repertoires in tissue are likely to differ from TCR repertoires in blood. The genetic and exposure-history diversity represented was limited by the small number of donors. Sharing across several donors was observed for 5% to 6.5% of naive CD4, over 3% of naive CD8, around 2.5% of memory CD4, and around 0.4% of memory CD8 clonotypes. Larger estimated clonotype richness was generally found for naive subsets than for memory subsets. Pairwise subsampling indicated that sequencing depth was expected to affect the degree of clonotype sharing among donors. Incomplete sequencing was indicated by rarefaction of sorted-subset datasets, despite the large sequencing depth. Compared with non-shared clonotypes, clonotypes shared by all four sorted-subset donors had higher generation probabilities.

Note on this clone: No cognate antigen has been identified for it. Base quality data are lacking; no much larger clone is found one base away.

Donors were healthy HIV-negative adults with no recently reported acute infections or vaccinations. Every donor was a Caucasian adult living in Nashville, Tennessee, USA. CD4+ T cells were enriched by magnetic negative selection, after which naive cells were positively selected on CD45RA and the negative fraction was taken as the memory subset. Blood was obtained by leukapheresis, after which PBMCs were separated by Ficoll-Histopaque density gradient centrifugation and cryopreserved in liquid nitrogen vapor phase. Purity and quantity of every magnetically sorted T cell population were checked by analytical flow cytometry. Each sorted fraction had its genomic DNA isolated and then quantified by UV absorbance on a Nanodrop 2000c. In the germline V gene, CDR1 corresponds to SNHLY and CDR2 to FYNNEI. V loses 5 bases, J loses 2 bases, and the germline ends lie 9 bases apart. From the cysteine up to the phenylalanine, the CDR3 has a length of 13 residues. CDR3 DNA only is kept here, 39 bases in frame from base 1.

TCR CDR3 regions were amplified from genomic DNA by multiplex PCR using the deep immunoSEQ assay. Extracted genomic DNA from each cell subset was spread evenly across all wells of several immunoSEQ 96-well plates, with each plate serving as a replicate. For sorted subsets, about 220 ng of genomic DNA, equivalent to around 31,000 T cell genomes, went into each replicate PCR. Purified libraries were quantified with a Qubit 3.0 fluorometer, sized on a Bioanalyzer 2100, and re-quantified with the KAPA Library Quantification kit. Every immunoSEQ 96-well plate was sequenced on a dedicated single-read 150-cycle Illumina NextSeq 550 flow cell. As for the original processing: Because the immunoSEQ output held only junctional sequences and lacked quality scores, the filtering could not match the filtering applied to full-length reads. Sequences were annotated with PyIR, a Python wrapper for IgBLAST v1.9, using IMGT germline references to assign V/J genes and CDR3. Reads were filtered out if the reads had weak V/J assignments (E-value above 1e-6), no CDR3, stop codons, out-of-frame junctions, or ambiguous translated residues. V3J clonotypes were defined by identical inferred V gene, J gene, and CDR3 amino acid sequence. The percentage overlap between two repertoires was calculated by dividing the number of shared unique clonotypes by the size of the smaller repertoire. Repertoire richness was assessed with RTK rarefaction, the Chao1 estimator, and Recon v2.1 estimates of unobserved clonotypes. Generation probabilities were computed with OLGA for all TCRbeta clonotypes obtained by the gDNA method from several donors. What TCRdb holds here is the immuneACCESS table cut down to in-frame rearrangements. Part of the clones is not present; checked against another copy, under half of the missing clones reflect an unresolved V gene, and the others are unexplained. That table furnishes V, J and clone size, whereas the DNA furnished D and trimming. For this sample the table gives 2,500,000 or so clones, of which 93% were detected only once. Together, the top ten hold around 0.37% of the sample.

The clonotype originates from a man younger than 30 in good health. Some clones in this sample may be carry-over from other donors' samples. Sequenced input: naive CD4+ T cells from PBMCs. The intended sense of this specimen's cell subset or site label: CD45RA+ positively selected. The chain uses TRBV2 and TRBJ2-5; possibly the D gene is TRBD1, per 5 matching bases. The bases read TGTGCCAGCAGTCAGACAGTTCAAGAGACCCAGTACTTC. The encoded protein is CASSQTVQETQYF.